This T cell receptor (beta chain) was retrieved from a study of control samples from healthy donors and cancer patients. This CDR3 contains 14 residues. The germline CDR1 and CDR2 sequences are SGHTA and FQGNSA. V was shortened by 0 bases and J by 3 bases, with 9 bases between the two germline ends. Profiling relied on immunoSEQ multiplex PCR, and the TCRdb table lists in-frame clones only, not all of them. This table holds 120,000 or so clones, roughly 86% found once. The V gene is TRBV7-2, the J gene TRBJ2-7; D possibly corresponds to TRBD2 (5 bases). This TCR came from a man aged 60-69 years in good health. The material sequenced was blood. The CDR3 DNA reads as TGTGCCAGCAGCTTAGCGCGGACTCGCTACGAGCAGTACTTC. Its translation is CASSLARTRYEQYF.